This T cell receptor beta chain was profiled in a study of blood T cell repertoires in COVID-19. With 4 bases removed from V and 0 bases from J, the gap between germline ends came to 11 bases. Germline values: CDR1 SGHKS, CDR2 YYEKEE (reference sequence). The CDR3 consists of 15 residues. Clones were sequenced by immunoSEQ multiplex PCR, and TCRdb holds only the in-frame ones, with some missing. The table lists about 200,000 clones, approximately 91% of them singletons. This receptor was identified in a young man with active or convalescent COVID-19. The genes are TRBV5-5 and TRBJ1-3, with D maybe TRBD1 (6 bases). Sequencing used peripheral blood. As DNA, the CDR3 is TGTGCCAGCAGCCGACAGGAGCACTCTGGAAACACCATATATTTT. Translated: CASSRQEHSGNTIYF.